The text below deals with one T cell receptor beta chain. The sample is drawn from a study of blood T cell repertoires in COVID-19. The germline V gene encodes CDR1 KGHDR and CDR2 SFDVKD. The CDR3 has 17 residues. Trimming took off 4 bases at V and 4 bases at J, with 20 bases between the two ends. Sequenced by immunoSEQ multiplex PCR; TCRdb stores in-frame clones only, minus some. The top ten hold around 5.1% of the sample, which has about 58,000 clones, more than 75% seen once. The source is a man aged 35-49 years with active COVID-19. The sample comprised peripheral blood. V usage is TRBV24-1 and J usage is TRBJ2-3; possibly TRBD2 for D (6 bases). This CDR3 reads CATSDPIWDFRPDTQYF. CDR3 nucleotides: TGTGCCACCAGTGACCCCATATGGGACTTTCGCCCAGATACGCAGTATTTT.